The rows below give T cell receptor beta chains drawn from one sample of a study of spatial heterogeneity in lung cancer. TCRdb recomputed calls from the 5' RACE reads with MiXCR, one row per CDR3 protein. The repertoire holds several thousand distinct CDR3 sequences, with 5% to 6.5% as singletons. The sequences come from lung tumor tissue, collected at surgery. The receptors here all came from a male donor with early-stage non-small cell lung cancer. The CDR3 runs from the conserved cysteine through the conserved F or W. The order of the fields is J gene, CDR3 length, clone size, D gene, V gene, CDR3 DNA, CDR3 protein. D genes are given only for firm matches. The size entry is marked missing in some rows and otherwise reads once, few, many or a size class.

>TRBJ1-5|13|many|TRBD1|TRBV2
TGTGCCAGCCGAACAGGGGTAAGTCAGCCCCAGCATTTT
CASRTGVSQPQHF
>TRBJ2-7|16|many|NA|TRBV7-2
TGTGCCAGCAGCCCCTACGGAGGGCCCGTCTTGGGGGAGCAGTACTTC
CASSPYGGPVLGEQYF
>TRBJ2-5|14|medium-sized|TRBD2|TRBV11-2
TGTGCCAGCAGCTCCGCGGGGGGCCCAGGGACCCAGTACTTC
CASSSAGGPGTQYF
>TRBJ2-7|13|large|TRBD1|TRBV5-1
TGCGCCAGCAGCTTTGGACAGGGGGGCGAGCAGTACTTC
CASSFGQGGEQYF
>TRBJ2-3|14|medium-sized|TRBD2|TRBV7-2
TGTGCCAGCAGCAGAGGACTAGCGGAAGATACGCAGTATTTT
CASSRGLAEDTQYF
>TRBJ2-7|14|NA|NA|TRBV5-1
TGCGCCAGCAGCTTCGGACCCAACTCCTACGAGCAGTACTTC
CASSFGPNSYEQYF
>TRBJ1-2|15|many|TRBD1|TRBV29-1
TGCAGCGTGCGCGACAGGGGGTTAGCTAACTATGGCTACACCTTC
CSVRDRGLANYGYTF
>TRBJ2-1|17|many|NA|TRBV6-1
TGTGCCAGCAGGCCTCTAGGGACCCCAAGGATGGACAATGAGCAGTTCTTC
CASRPLGTPRMDNEQFF
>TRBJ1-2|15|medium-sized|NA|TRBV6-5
TGTGCCAGCAGTGTAGAACAGGCACATTCTTATGGCTACACCTTC
CASSVEQAHSYGYTF
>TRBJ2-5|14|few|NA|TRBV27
TGTGCCAGCAGTTACGGTAACTACGAGGAGACCCAGTACTTC
CASSYGNYEETQYF
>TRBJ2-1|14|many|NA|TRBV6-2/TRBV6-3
TGTGCCACCTGTTCAGGAGTCTCCTACAATGAGCAGTTCTTC
CATCSGVSYNEQFF
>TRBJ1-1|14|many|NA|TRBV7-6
TGTGCCAGCAGCTTGGGGGACGTGAACACTGAAGCTTTCTTT
CASSLGDVNTEAFF
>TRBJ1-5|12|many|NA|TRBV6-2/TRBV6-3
TGTGCCAGCAGTTACTCGGTCGGGCCCCAGCATTTT
CASSYSVGPQHF
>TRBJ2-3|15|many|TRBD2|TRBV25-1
TGTGCCAGCAGTGAATTCGGGGGGGCCCAAGATACGCAGTATTTT
CASSEFGGAQDTQYF
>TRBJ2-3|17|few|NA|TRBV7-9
TGTGCCAGCAGCCTCCGGGGCGAAGGGGCTGTTCCGGATACGCAGTATTTT
CASSLRGEGAVPDTQYF
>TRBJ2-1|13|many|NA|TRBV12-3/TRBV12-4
TGTGCCAGCAGGAAGACAAGCTACAATGAGCAGTTCTTC
CASRKTSYNEQFF